One sample yielded the 19 T cell receptor beta chains listed below, sequenced in a study of shared clonotypes between healthy human individuals. Data came from immunoSEQ multiplex PCR; TCRdb stores just in-frame clones and leaves some out. The table has approximately 530,000 clones, approximately 95% seen once; the top ten hold around 0.066%. Sequencing was performed on naive CD4+ T cells sorted from blood. The subset here: CD45RA+ positively selected. These receptor sequences come from a woman aged 25 to 39 in good health.

The V gene is TRBV7-8, the J gene TRBJ2-7, with 9 bases matching TRBD2. Germline V gene lookup returns CDR1 SGHVS and CDR2 FQNEAQ. V dropped 5 bases and J dropped 1; count of bases not matched to a gene: 15. The CDR3 spans 18 residues. CDR3 nucleotide sequence: TGTGCCAGCAGCCGAGAGAGCCGGCTAGCGGGATTTTCCTACGAGCAGTACTTC. Protein product: CASSRESRLAGFSYEQYF.

The chain joins TRBV18 to TRBJ2-7; no firm D call. V was pared by 3 bases and J by 5 bases, with 11 bases between. From germline, CDR1 is KGHSH and CDR2 LQKENI. The CDR3 covers 13 residues. Here the CDR3 reads CASSPIESDEQYF. DNA of the CDR3: TGTGCCAGCTCACCGATCGAGAGCGACGAGCAGTACTTC. The full variable domain, completed using reference TRBV18 and TRBJ2-7, is NAGVMQNPRHLVRRRGQEARLRCSPMKGHSHVYWYRQLPEEGLKFMVYLQKENIIDESGMPKERFSAEFPKEGPSILRIQQVVRGDSAAYFCASSPIESDEQYFGPGTRLTVT.

The chain joins TRBV28 to TRBJ2-5; D is perhaps TRBD1 (6 bases). Germline assignment: CDR1 MDHEN and CDR2 SYDVKM. The V end was cut by 3 bases, the J end by 0 bases, with 11 bases between. The CDR3 extends over 15 amino acids. In DNA form, the CDR3 reads TGTGCCAGCAGTTTGCCGAACAGGGACCAAGAGACCCAGTACTTC. Protein sequence: CASSLPNRDQETQYF.

J is TRBJ1-2 and V is TRBV5-1; D gene unclear. This CDR3 contains 14 residues. Germline V CDR1 and CDR2: SGHRS, YFSETQ. Trimming removed 4 bases from V and 0 bases from J, with 10 bases in between. The CDR3: CASSVDGPNYGYTF. CDR3 DNA sequence: TGCGCCAGCAGCGTGGACGGCCCTAACTATGGCTACACCTTC. The full variable domain, completed using reference TRBV5-1 and TRBJ1-2, is KAGVTQTPRYLIKTRGQQVTLSCSPISGHRSVSWYQQTPGQGLQFLFEYFSETQRNKGNFPGRFSGRQFSNSRSEMNVSTLELGDSALYLCASSVDGPNYGYTFGSGTRLTVV.

The chain uses TRBV19 and TRBJ2-7; D gene ambiguous. Germline V gene lookup returns CDR1 LNHDA and CDR2 SQIVND (reference sequence). CDR3 length equals 12 residues. V lost 1 base and J lost 7, with 8 bases in between. The DNA of the CDR3 is TGTGCCAGTAGTATAGGTTCGGGTGAGCAGTACTTC. Amino acid sequence: CASSIGSGEQYF.

The chain combines TRBV28 with TRBJ1-5, with D maybe TRBD1 (6 bases). Germline V gene lookup returns CDR1 MDHEN and CDR2 SYDVKM. Trimming pared 4 bases from V and 7 bases from J, leaving 17 bases between. The length of the CDR3 is 15 residues. The CDR3 spells CASSSMTGPGQPQHF. DNA of the CDR3: TGTGCCAGCAGTTCCATGACAGGTCCGGGCCAGCCCCAGCATTTT.

The V gene is TRBV28, the J gene TRBJ2-3; 8 bases align to TRBD1. The junction had 14 bases not matched to a gene; V was cut back by 6 bases and J by 6 bases. This CDR3 has 16 residues. Germline V CDR1 and CDR2: MDHEN, SYDVKM. The CDR3 protein is CASSLPRGQARDTQYF. The CDR3 nucleotides are TGTGCCAGCAGCCTCCCCAGGGGGCAAGCTCGGGATACGCAGTATTTT.

This rearrangement joins TRBV15 to TRBJ1-1; 8 nucleotides line up with TRBD1. Germline CDR1 reads LNHNV; CDR2 reads YYDKDF (reference sequence). The CDR3 consists of 14 residues. Unmatched junction bases numbered 10, after V lost 0 bases and J lost 13 bases. CDR3 sequence (DNA): TGTGCCACCAGCAGAGATCCCCTACAGGGGGGTGGTTTCTTT. This gives the protein CATSRDPLQGGGFF.

This clone was counted only a few times. CDR3 amino acids: CASSFQNTGELFF. As DNA, the CDR3 is TGTGCCAGCTCTTTCCAGAACACCGGGGAGCTGTTTTTT. The chain couples TRBV6-5 to TRBJ2-2; D gene uncertain. The germline V gene encodes CDR1 MNHEY and CDR2 SVGAGI. Trimming took 8 bases from V and 1 from J, leaving 8 bases between them. The CDR3 runs to 13 residues.

CDR3 nucleotides: TGTGCCAGCAGCCAAGATGGCCTAGCGGGTTACAATGAGCAGTTCTTC. Translated, it gives CASSQDGLAGYNEQFF. This chain connects TRBV4-2 to TRBJ2-1, with 8 positions matching TRBD2. Germline V gives CDR1 LGHNA, CDR2 YNFKEQ. The CDR3 is 16 amino acids. Losses at the gene ends were 0 bases for V and 4 bases for J; bases not matched to a gene: 5.

The chain is built from TRBV19 and TRBJ2-3; D gene unclear. The CDR3 is 16 amino acids. Germline V gives CDR1 LNHDA, CDR2 SQIVND (reference sequence). V lost 0 bases to trimming and J lost 1 base, with 11 bases between them. DNA of the CDR3: TGTGCCAGTAGTATAGAGGGCCGCCTGGGCACAGATACGCAGTATTTT. Amino acid sequence: CASSIEGRLGTDTQYF.

The chain has TRBV5-1 and TRBJ2-3, with 11 bases aligning to TRBD2. The germline V gene encodes CDR1 SGHRS and CDR2 YFSETQ. CDR3 length equals 17 residues. Unmatched junction bases numbered 7, after V lost 4 bases and J lost 0 bases. CDR3 region: CASSPPLAGGSTDTQYF. CDR3 in DNA: TGCGCCAGCAGCCCTCCTTTAGCGGGAGGGAGCACAGATACGCAGTATTTT.

V gene TRBV14 combines with J gene TRBJ2-5, with 9 positions matching TRBD2. Germline V CDR1 and CDR2: SGHDN, FVKESK. The CDR3 contains 19 residues. J lost 4 bases, V lost 0 bases, and 15 bases had no gene match. The CDR3 here is CASSQEGIDGREGRETQYF. As DNA, the CDR3 is TGTGCCAGCAGCCAAGAGGGTATAGATGGGCGGGAGGGCCGAGAGACCCAGTACTTC.

In its sample, this clone was seen once. The chain uses TRBV7-6 and TRBJ2-7, with unresolved D. Trimming took 3 bases from V and 5 from J, leaving 8 bases between them. The CDR3 length is 12 residues. Germline assignment: CDR1 SGHVS and CDR2 FNYEAQ. As DNA, the CDR3 is TGTGCCAGCAGCTTCGGCCGAAACGAGCAGTACTTC. It specifies CASSFGRNEQYF.

The V gene is TRBV5-1, the J gene TRBJ1-2, with a possible D match to TRBD1 (6 bases). CDR3 size: 13 residues. V lost 4 bases and J 8 bases, leaving 15 bases between the germline ends. The V gene's germline CDR1 is SGHRS and CDR2 YFSETQ. The CDR3 DNA sequence: TGCGCCAGCAGCCTGGGGGGGGCCGAAGGCTACACCTTC. Protein product: CASSLGGAEGYTF. Filled out from reference TRBV5-1 and TRBJ1-2, the complete variable domain reads KAGVTQTPRYLIKTRGQQVTLSCSPISGHRSVSWYQQTPGQGLQFLFEYFSETQRNKGNFPGRFSGRQFSNSRSEMNVSTLELGDSALYLCASSLGGAEGYTFGSGTRLTVV.

V gene TRBV2 combines with J gene TRBJ1-2; perhaps TRBD1 as D (5 bases). The germline V gene has CDR1 SNHLY and CDR2 FYNNEI. Deletions cut 6 bases from V and 5 bases from J, with 10 bases between. This CDR3 has 12 residues. CDR3 residues: CASSQTVYGYTF. The CDR3 nucleotides read TGTGCCAGCAGCCAGACAGTTTATGGCTACACCTTC.

This chain joins TRBV6-5 and TRBJ2-6; no firm D call. V was shortened by 2 bases and J by 1 base, with 6 bases between the two germline ends. Looked up from germline, CDR1 is MNHEY and CDR2 is SVGAGI. The length of the CDR3 is 15 residues. CDR3 protein: CASSYLRSGANVLTF. In nucleotides, the CDR3 is TGTGCCAGCAGTTACCTACGGTCTGGGGCCAACGTCCTGACTTTC.

The V and J genes are TRBV7-2 and TRBJ2-7; possibly TRBD2 for D (5 bases). V dropped 3 bases and J dropped 0 bases, with 9 bases sitting between them. CDR1 and CDR2 from the germline V gene are SGHTA and FQGNSA. The CDR3 contains 14 residues. CDR3 in DNA: TGTGCCAGCAGCTTGAGGACTTCCTCCTACGAGCAGTACTTC. Protein: CASSLRTSSYEQYF.

This chain uses TRBV27 with TRBJ2-1, with 7 positions matching TRBD2. The CDR3 has 16 amino acids. Unmatched junction bases numbered 7, after V lost 5 bases and J lost 0 bases. The germline V gene has CDR1 MNHEY and CDR2 SMNVEV (reference sequence). The CDR3 sequence is CASSPSGGGSYNEQFF. As DNA, the CDR3 is TGTGCCAGCAGTCCCTCGGGGGGAGGCTCCTACAATGAGCAGTTCTTC.